One and the same sample provided the 16 T cell receptor beta chains below, sequenced in a study of blood T cells in healthy people across ages. It was with a sample-barcoded 5' primer and a J-beta primer mix that a second PCR of roughly 7 to 12 cycles was run. MiXCR, run by TCRdb on the 5' RACE reads, gives a single entry per CDR3 protein. Of about 1.4 million distinct CDR3 sequences in the sample, roughly 60% were seen once. Specimen: blood. These receptors all come from a man between 18 and 35 years old in good health.

CDR3 protein: CASSQQRGPTYEQYF. CDR3 sequence (DNA): TGCGCCAGCAGCCAACAGCGGGGGCCTACCTACGAGCAGTACTTC. The chain recombines TRBV4-1 with TRBJ2-7; TRBD2 agrees at 8 bases. The J segment lost 2 bases and the V segment lost 2 bases, leaving 5 bases of the junction unmatched. The CDR3 totals 15 residues. Germline CDR1 reads MGHRA; CDR2 reads YSYEKL.

The chain combines TRBV20-1 with TRBJ2-7; D not certain. The J call is doubtful: the DNA matches TRBJ2-5 better. This CDR3 has 13 amino acids. Per the germline V gene, CDR1 is DFQATT and CDR2 is SNEGSKA (reference sequence). The CDR3 DNA is TGCAGTGCCTTCCTAGGAGCTGGAGAGACCCAGTACTTC. The encoded protein is CSAFLGAGETQYF.

This sequence joins TRBV10-3 and TRBJ1-2, with a weak D call TRBD1 (6 bases). CDR3 length: 15 residues. V gave up 2 bases and J gave up 3 bases, with 13 bases separating them. Per germline, CDR1 ENHRY and CDR2 SYGVKD. The chain's CDR3 is CAISELTGAHYGYTF. The CDR3 DNA is TGTGCCATCAGTGAGCTGACGGGGGCCCACTATGGCTACACCTTC.

This chain uses TRBV6-1 with TRBJ2-7; 10 bases are shared with TRBD1. The V gene's germline CDR1 is MNHNS and CDR2 SASEGT. The trim removed 4 bases at V and 2 bases at J, leaving 5 bases unmatched. The CDR3 has 15 amino acids. CDR3: CASSGGQGFTYEQYF. CDR3 DNA: TGTGCCAGCAGTGGGGGACAGGGGTTCACCTACGAGCAGTACTTC.

The rearrangement links TRBV4-2 to TRBJ1-2; D gene uncertain. Germline values: CDR1 LGHNA, CDR2 YNFKEQ. CDR3 length: 14 residues. The ends were cut back, 4 bases at V and 8 bases at J, with 17 bases in the middle. For the CDR3, the DNA is TGTGCCAGCAGCCCCGGCCGGACTACATCAGGCTACACCTTC. This codes for CASSPGRTTSGYTF.

This sequence joins TRBV6-2 or TRBV6-3 and TRBJ2-7; no firm D call. Germline V gene sequence: CDR1 MNHEY, CDR2 SVGEGT. The CDR3 runs to 11 residues. The V and J ends lost 2 bases and 10 bases respectively, with 9 bases between them. The DNA of the CDR3 is TGTGCCAGCAGTTACGTGGGGTCCCAGTACTTC. Translated, it gives CASSYVGSQYF.

This clonotype appeared a few times. This chain links TRBV3-1 with TRBJ2-5; D is ambiguous. Germline lookup yields CDR1 LGHDT and CDR2 YNNKEL (reference sequence). The V gene lost 0 bases and the J gene lost 4 bases, with 6 bases spanning the gap. CDR3 length: 13 amino acids. The chain's CDR3 is CASSQENLETQYF. CDR3 DNA sequence: TGTGCCAGCAGCCAAGAAAATTTAGAGACCCAGTACTTC.

This chain uses TRBV4-1 with TRBJ1-5; D gene uncertain. Germline assignment: CDR1 MGHRA and CDR2 YSYEKL. Trimming took 4 bases from V and 6 from J, leaving 13 bases between them. The CDR3 has 14 residues. Written as DNA, the CDR3 is TGCGCCAGCAGCCCCGGGGTAGTAGGTCAGCCCCAGCATTTT. Its protein is CASSPGVVGQPQHF.

The DNA of the CDR3 is TGTGCCAGCAGTGAAGGTGGAGGTACGCAGTATTTT. Translated: CASSEGGGTQYF. The V and J genes are TRBV25-1 and TRBJ2-3, with D possibly TRBD2 on 5 matching bases. Germline loops: CDR1 MGHDK, CDR2 SYGVNS. This CDR3 comprises 12 residues. V lost 2 bases and J lost 8, with 8 bases in between.

The chain employs TRBV4-1 and TRBJ2-5; possibly TRBD1 for D (5 bases). Germline V lookup: CDR1 MGHRA, CDR2 YSYEKL. V lost 2 bases to trimming and J lost 3 bases, with 13 bases between them. The CDR3 extends over 15 amino acids. The CDR3 nucleotides read TGCGCCAGCAGCCAACCCGGACACAGAAAAGAGACCCAGTACTTC. Translating gives CASSQPGHRKETQYF.

The chain combines TRBV2 with TRBJ1-4; D not certain. The CDR3 contains 13 residues. Germline loops: CDR1 SNHLY, CDR2 FYNNEI. Trimming cost V 6 bases and J 6 bases, with 11 bases left between them. CDR3 loop: CASRLEADEKLFF. The CDR3 DNA reads as TGTGCCAGCAGATTGGAGGCGGATGAAAAACTGTTTTTT.

This chain links TRBV20-1 with TRBJ2-3, with TRBD2 identical over 8 bases. CDR1 and CDR2 (germline): DFQATT, SNEGSKA (reference sequence). With V trimmed by 2 bases and J by 2 bases, 9 bases remained unmatched. CDR3 size: 16 residues. The CDR3, as DNA: TGCAGTGCTAGATTAGGGGTAGCGGGGAACACAGATACGCAGTATTTT. This sequence encodes CSARLGVAGNTDTQYF.

The chain couples TRBV29-1 to TRBJ2-2, with a weak D call TRBD2 (6 bases). CDR3 size: 13 residues. CDR1 SQVTM and CDR2 ANQGSEA come from the germline V gene. V lost 4 bases, J lost 7 bases, and 13 bases lay in between. CDR3 sequence: CSVGWLAFGELFF. The CDR3 coding sequence is TGCAGCGTTGGGTGGCTAGCGTTCGGGGAGCTGTTTTTT.

DNA of the CDR3: TGCGCCAGCAGCCAGGAAAACAGGGGCTCCTATAATTCACCCCTCCACTTT. The encoded protein is CASSQENRGSYNSPLHF. The chain has TRBV4-1 and TRBJ1-6; 7 bases are shared with TRBD1. CDR3 length: 17 residues. Germline V gene data show CDR1 as MGHRA and CDR2 as YSYEKL. Trimming took 3 bases from V and 0 from J; bases not matched to a gene: 5.

This clonotype was recorded once. V usage is TRBV6-5 and J usage is TRBJ1-2; D uncertain. The ends were cut back, 0 bases at V and 3 bases at J, with 11 bases in the middle. Germline assignment: CDR1 MNHEY and CDR2 SVGAGI. The CDR3 has 15 residues. The CDR3 DNA reads TGTGCCAGCAGTTACTCGCAGACCGCCGACTATGGCTACACCTTC. It is translated as CASSYSQTADYGYTF.

This clonotype was seen a handful of times. The chain couples TRBV10-3 to TRBJ2-5; TRBD2 matches 12 bases. V lost 3 bases and J lost 11; bases outside the gene matches: 10. Germline assignment: CDR1 ENHRY and CDR2 SYGVKD. This CDR3 spans 15 amino acids. CDR3 sequence (DNA): TGTGCCATCAGTGACCGCGGACTAGCGGGAAATGGGCAGTACTTC. Translating gives CAISDRGLAGNGQYF.